The TCR beta chain under discussion was sequenced for a study of blood T cell repertoires in COVID-19 (dated by TCRdb to the early 2020s). With regard to the full study: The collaborator samples originated in the United States, Italy and Spain and spanned the acute and convalescent phases of COVID-19. Where available, HLA class I and class II types were obtained from metadata supplied by the sample provider rather than from assay-based typing. The samples were drawn from two sources: the first 160 participants of the ongoing ImmuneRACE study, and 950 to 1,500 subjects contributed by 6 global collaborators. The repertoires were made available in a free public database intended to serve as a resource for research on the immune response to SARS-CoV-2. Subjects who had been exposed to COVID-19, were actively infected with it, or had recovered from it provided the deeply sampled blood TCRbeta repertoires that made up the dataset. Nearly every sample came with metadata listing a de-identified subject ID, COVID-19 status, age in years and sex. The material from the prospective study consisted of cDNA or gDNA derived from T cells, B-cell-depleted T cells, or PBMCs.

The germline V gene specifies MNHEY as CDR1 and SVGAGI as CDR2. Including cysteine and phenylalanine, the CDR3 has 13 amino acids. Just CDR3 DNA is preserved here, 39 bases in frame from base 1. Relative to germline, V is 8 bases shorter and J is 8 bases shorter, with 15 bases between their ends. TCRbeta CDR3 regions were amplified from genomic DNA by means of the immunoSEQ Assay, a bias-controlled multiplex PCR. From the authors' description of their analysis: Nucleated cell counts per sample were estimated from amplification of reference gene primers within the assay. To quantify the absolute abundance of each unique TCRbeta CDR3 rearrangement, sequence reads were collapsed and filtered. Productive Simpson clonality was computed per sample as the square root of Simpson's diversity index over productive rearrangements. Drawn from immuneACCESS, this table holds only the in-frame rearrangements with V and J called that TCRdb kept. Clones are partly lost; checked studies trace under half to an unresolved V gene and leave the rest unexplained. V, J and clone size are those of that table, while D and trimming were read from the DNA. The sample includes around 300,000 clones, with approximately 85% observed a single time. The top ten clones comprise approximately 11% of the sample.

Each collaborating institution followed its own protocols to collect whole blood in K2EDTA tubes. Collaborator samples were shipped for TCRbeta analysis as frozen whole blood, isolated PBMCs, or DNA extracted from either sample type. Broad study findings and their caveats: The quantity of clinical and demographic metadata differed by source and by participant and was supplied without curation.

As to this clone: Its antigen remains unidentified. No per-base quality is available; no much larger clone lies one base away.

Sequenced material: peripheral blood. This clonotype was obtained from a woman in her seventies with acute or convalescent COVID-19. The rearranged chain carries TRBV6-5 and TRBJ1-4; a confident D gene designation cannot be given. The CDR3 protein: CASGRARREKLFF. The sequence in DNA is TGTGCCAGCGGGAGGGCCCGAAGGGAAAAACTGTTTTTT.